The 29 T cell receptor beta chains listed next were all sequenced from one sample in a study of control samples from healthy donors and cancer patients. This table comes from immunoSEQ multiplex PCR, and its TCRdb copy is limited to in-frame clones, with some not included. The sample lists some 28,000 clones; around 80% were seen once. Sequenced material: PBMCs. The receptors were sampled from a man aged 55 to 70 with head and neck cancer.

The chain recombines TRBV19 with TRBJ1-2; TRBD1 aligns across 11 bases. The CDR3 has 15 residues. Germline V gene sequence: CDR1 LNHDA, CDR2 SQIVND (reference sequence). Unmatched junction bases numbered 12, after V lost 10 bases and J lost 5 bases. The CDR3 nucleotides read TGTGCCACCATAAGAACCGGACAGGGGGCTTATGGCTACACCTTC. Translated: CATIRTGQGAYGYTF.

CDR3 nucleotides: TGTGCCAGCTCACCTGGACTAGCCAATGAGCAGTTCTTC. This codes for CASSPGLANEQFF. The rearrangement uses TRBV18 and TRBJ2-1; the match to TRBD2 covers 8 bases. Germline assignment: CDR1 KGHSH and CDR2 LQKENI. The CDR3 loop spans 13 amino acids. V lost 3 bases and J lost 6; bases outside the gene matches: 1. Based on the CDR3 plus reference TRBV18 and TRBJ2-1, the full variable domain is NAGVMQNPRHLVRRRGQEARLRCSPMKGHSHVYWYRQLPEEGLKFMVYLQKENIIDESGMPKERFSAEFPKEGPSILRIQQVVRGDSAAYFCASSPGLANEQFFGPGTRLTVL.

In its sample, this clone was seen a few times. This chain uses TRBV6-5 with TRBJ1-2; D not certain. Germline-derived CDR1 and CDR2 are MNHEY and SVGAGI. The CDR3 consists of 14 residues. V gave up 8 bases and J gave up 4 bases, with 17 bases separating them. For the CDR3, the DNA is TGTGCCAGCTCCCAAGGATCCGTGGGCTATGGCTACACCTTC. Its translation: CASSQGSVGYGYTF.

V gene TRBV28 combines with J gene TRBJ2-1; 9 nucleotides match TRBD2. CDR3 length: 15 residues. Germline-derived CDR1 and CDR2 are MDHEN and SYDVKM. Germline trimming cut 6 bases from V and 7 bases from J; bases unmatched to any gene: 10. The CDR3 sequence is CASRAQAGGGNEQFF. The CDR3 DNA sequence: TGTGCCAGCAGAGCTCAAGCGGGAGGAGGGAATGAGCAGTTCTTC.

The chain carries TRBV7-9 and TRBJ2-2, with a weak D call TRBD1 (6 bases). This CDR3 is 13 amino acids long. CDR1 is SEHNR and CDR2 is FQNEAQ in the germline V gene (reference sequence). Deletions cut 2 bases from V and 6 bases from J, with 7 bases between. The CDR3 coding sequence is TGTGCCAGCAGCTTAAACAGGGCCGGGGAGCTGTTTTTT. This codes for CASSLNRAGELFF.

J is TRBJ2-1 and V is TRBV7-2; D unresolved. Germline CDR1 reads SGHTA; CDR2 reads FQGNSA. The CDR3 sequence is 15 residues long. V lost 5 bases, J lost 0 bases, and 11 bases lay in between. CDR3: CASSPTQGSYNEQFF. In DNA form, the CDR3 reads TGTGCCAGCAGCCCAACACAAGGCTCCTACAATGAGCAGTTCTTC.

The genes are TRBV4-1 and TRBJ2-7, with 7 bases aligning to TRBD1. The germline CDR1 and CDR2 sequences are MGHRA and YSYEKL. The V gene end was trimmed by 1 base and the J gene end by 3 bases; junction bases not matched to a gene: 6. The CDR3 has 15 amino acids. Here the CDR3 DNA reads TGCGCCAGCAGCCAAGCGAACAGGGGAGACTACGAGCAGTACTTC. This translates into CASSQANRGDYEQYF.

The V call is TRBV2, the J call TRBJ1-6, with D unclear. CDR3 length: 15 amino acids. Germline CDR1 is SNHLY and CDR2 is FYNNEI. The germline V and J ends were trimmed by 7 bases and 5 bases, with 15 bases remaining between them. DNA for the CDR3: TGTGCCAGCAAGACCGGGAGTGGGGATAATTCACCCCTCCACTTT. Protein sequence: CASKTGSGDNSPLHF. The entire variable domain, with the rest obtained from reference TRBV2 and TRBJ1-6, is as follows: EPEVTQTPSHQVTQMGQEVILRCVPISNHLYFYWYRQILGQKVEFLVSFYNNEISEKSEIFDDQFSVERPDGSNFTLKIRSTKLEDSAMYFCASKTGSGDNSPLHFGNGTRLTVT.

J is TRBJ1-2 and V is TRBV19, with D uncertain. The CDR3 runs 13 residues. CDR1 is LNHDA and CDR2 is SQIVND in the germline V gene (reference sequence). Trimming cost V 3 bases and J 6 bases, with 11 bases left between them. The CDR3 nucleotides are TGTGCCAGTAGTATGCCCTCGGGAGATGGCTACACCTTC. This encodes CASSMPSGDGYTF.

CDR3 residues: CASWGRGSSYEQYF. The CDR3 DNA follows: TGTGCCAGCTGGGGCAGGGGGTCCTCCTACGAGCAGTACTTC. This chain links TRBV28 with TRBJ2-7; 7 positions match TRBD1. Unmatched junction bases numbered 7, after V lost 8 bases and J lost 0 bases. The CDR3 totals 14 residues. Germline loops: CDR1 MDHEN, CDR2 SYDVKM. Drawing the rest from reference TRBV28 and TRBJ2-7, the complete variable domain is DVKVTQSSRYLVKRTGEKVFLECVQDMDHENMFWYRQDPGLGLRLIYFSYDVKMKEKGDIPEGYSVSREKKERFSLILESASTNQTSMYLCASWGRGSSYEQYFGPGTRLTVT.

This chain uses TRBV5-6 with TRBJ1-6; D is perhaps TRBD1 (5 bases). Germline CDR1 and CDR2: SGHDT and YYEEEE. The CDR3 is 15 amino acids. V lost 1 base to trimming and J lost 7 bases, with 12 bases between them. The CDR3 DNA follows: TGTGCCAGCAGCTTGAGGGCAGGGAGGAATTCACCCCTCCACTTT. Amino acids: CASSLRAGRNSPLHF.

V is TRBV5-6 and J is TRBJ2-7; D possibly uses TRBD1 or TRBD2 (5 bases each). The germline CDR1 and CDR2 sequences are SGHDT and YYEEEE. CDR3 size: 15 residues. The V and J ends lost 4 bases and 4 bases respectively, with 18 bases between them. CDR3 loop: CASSLSPGAGYEQYF. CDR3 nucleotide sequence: TGTGCCAGCAGCCTATCCCCCGGGGCTGGGTACGAGCAGTACTTC.

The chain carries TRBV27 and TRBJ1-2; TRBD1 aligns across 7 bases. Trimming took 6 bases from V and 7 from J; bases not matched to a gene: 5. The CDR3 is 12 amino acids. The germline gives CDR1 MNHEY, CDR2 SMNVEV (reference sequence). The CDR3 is CASRTSGGGYTF. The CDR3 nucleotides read TGTGCCAGCAGAACGTCAGGGGGTGGCTACACCTTC.

The CDR3 DNA follows: TGCGCCAGCAGCCAAGTGACAGGGGATACTGAAGCTTTCTTT. The encoded protein is CASSQVTGDTEAFF. This chain joins TRBV4-3 and TRBJ1-1; 8 bases are shared with TRBD1. V dropped 1 base and J dropped 5; count of bases not matched to a gene: 3. CDR3 length equals 14 residues. The germline gives CDR1 LGHNA, CDR2 YSLEER.

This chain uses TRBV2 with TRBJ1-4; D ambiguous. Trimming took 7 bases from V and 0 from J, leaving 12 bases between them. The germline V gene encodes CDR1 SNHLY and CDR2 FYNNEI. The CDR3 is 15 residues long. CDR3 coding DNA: TGTGCCAGCACGAAGGCTCTTGCAACTAATGAAAAACTGTTTTTT. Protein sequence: CASTKALATNEKLFF.

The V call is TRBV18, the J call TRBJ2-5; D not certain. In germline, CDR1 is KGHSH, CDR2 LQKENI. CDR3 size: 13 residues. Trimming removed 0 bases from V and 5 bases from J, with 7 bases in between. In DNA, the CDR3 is TGTGCCAGCTCACCACCGGGTCGGGAGACCCAGTACTTC. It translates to CASSPPGRETQYF.

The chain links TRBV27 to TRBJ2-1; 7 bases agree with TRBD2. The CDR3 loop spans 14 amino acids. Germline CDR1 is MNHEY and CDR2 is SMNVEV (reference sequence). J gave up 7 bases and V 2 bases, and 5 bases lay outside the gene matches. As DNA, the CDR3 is TGTGCCAGCAGTTTACGCGGGAGTCTTAATGAGCAGTTCTTC. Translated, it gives CASSLRGSLNEQFF.

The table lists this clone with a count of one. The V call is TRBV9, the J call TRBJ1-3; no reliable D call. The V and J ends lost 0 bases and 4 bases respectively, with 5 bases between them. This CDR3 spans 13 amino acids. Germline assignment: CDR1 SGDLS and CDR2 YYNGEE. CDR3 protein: CASSVGLGNTIYF. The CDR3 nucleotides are TGTGCCAGCAGCGTAGGCCTGGGAAACACCATATATTTT. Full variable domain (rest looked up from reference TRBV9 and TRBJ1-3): DSGVTQTPKHLITATGQRVTLRCSPRSGDLSVYWYQQSLDQGLQFLIQYYNGEERAKGNILERFSAQQFPDLHSELNLSSLELGDSALYFCASSVGLGNTIYFGEGSWLTVV.

As DNA, the CDR3 is TGCGCCAGCCGCAAGGGAGGGCCGAACACCGGGGAGCTGTTTTTT. This translates into CASRKGGPNTGELFF. This rearrangement joins TRBV5-1 to TRBJ2-2, with 7 bases that match TRBD2. V was pared by 7 bases and J by 0 bases, with 6 bases of the junction left unmatched. Germline CDR1 reads SGHRS; CDR2 reads YFSETQ. CDR3 size: 15 residues.

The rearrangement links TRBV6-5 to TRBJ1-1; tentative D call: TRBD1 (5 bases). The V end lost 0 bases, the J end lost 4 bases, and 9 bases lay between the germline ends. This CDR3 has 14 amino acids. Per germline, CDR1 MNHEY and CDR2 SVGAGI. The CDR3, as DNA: TGTGCCAGCAGTTACTCGAGGCAGGGCACTGAAGCTTTCTTT. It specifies CASSYSRQGTEAFF.

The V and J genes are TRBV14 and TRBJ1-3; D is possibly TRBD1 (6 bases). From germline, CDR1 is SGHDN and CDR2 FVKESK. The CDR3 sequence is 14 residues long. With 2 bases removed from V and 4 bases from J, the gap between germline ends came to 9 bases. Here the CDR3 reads CASSQTTGGNTIYF. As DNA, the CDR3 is TGTGCCAGCAGCCAAACCACAGGGGGAAACACCATATATTTT.

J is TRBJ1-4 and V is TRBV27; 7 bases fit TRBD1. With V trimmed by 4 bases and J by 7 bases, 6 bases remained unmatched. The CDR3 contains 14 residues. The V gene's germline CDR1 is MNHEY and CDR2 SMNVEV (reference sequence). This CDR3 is CASSWTPGGEKLFF. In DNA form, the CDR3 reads TGTGCCAGCAGTTGGACTCCAGGGGGTGAAAAACTGTTTTTT.

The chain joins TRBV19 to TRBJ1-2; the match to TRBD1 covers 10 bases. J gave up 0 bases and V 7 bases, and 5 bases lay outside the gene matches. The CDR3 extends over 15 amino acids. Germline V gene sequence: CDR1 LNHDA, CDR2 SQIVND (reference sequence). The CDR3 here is CASNKDRGSNYGYTF. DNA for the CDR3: TGTGCCAGTAACAAGGACAGGGGGTCTAACTATGGCTACACCTTC.

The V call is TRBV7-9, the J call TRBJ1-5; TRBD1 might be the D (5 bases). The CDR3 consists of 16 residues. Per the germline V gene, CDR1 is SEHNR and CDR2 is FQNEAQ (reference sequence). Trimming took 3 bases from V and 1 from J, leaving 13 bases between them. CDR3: CASSFYRDGSNQPQHF. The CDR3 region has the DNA TGTGCCAGCAGCTTTTACCGGGACGGGAGCAATCAGCCCCAGCATTTT.

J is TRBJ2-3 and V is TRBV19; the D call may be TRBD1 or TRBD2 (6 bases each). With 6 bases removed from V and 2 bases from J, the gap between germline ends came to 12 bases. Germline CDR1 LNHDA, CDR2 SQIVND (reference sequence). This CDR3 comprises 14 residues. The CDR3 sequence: CASRRGAPTDTQYF. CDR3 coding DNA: TGTGCCAGTAGGAGGGGGGCCCCCACAGATACGCAGTATTTT.

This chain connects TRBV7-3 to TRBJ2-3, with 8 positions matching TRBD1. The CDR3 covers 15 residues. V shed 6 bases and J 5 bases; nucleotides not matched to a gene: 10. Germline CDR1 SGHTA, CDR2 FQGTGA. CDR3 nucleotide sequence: TGTGCCAGCAGTCCGACAGGGGCTGGGGGAGATACGCAGTATTTT. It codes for CASSPTGAGGDTQYF.

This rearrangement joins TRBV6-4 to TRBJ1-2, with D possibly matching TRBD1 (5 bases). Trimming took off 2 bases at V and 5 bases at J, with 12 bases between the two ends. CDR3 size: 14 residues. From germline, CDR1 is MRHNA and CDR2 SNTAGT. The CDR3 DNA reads TGTGCCAGCAGTGACGGCCATGGGGCATATGGCTACACCTTC. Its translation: CASSDGHGAYGYTF.

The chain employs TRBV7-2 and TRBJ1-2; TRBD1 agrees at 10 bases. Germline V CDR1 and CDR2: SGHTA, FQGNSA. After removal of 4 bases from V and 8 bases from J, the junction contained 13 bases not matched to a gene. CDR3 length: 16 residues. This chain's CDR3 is CASSYDPGGTGEGYTF. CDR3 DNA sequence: TGTGCCAGCAGCTACGACCCCGGAGGGACAGGGGAGGGCTACACCTTC.

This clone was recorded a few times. DNA of the CDR3: TGTGCTAGTGGTCCCTCCCGGGAGACCCAGTACTTC. Protein: CASGPSRETQYF. The V and J genes are TRBV12-5 and TRBJ2-5, with unresolved D. This CDR3 region has 12 residues. V was shortened by 5 bases and J by 5 bases, with 9 bases between the two germline ends. Germline CDR1 and CDR2: LGHNT and FRNRAP.